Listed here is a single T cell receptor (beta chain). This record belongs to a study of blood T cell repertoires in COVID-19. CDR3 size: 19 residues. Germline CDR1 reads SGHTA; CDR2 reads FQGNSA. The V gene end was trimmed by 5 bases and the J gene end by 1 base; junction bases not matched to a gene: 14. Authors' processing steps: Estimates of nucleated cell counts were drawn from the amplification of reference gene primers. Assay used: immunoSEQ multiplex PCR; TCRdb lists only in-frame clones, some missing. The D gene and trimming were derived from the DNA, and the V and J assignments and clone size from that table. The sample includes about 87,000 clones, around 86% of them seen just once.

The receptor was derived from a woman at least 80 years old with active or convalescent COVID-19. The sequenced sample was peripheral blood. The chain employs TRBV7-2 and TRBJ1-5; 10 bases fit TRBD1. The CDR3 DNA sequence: TGTGCCAGCAGCCTACAGAACAGGGACAGGGGTGGGAGCAATCAGCCCCAGCATTTT. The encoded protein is CASSLQNRDRGGSNQPQHF.